This is a list of T cell receptor beta chains from one sample in a study of cytomegalovirus exposure and HLA in healthy donors. Repertoires were generated with immunoSEQ multiplex PCR, while TCRdb's copy carries only in-frame clones and drops some. Of some 150,000 clones listed, roughly 76% were seen once; the top ten hold roughly 14%. Sample: PBMCs. These receptors originate from a human donor in good health. The CDR3 runs from the conserved cysteine through the conserved F or W. The D gene is left open where the match is weak. Clone sizes are given selectively: once, few, many, or a class where the clone is expanded.

-	-	TRBV27	TRBJ2-7	TGTGCCAGCAGTCCGGGACTGCCCCCTGAGCAGTACTTC	CASSPGLPPEQYF
-	TRBD1	TRBV6-8	TRBJ2-1	TGTGCCAGCAGTTACTCGGACAGGTACAATGAGCAGTTCTTC	CASSYSDRYNEQFF
-	TRBD1	TRBV2	TRBJ2-1	TGTGCCACCTTGGGGCGACAGGGCATTACCCAGGATGAGCAGTTCTTC	CATLGRQGITQDEQFF
few	-	TRBV6-5	TRBJ2-7	TGTGCCAGCAGCCAAGCGGGCGAGCAGTACTTC	CASSQAGEQYF
-	-	TRBV28	TRBJ1-1	TGTGCCAGCAGTTTAAGACAGAACACTGAAGCTTTCTTT	CASSLRQNTEAFF
-	-	TRBV9	TRBJ2-1	TGTGCCAGCAGCGTAGGCAGGGCCGAGGAGCAGTTCTTC	CASSVGRAEEQFF
-	-	TRBV5-1	TRBJ1-1	TGCGCCAGCAGCTGGTCCGGGACTTCGAACACTGAAGCTTTCTTT	CASSWSGTSNTEAFF
-	TRBD2	TRBV11-2	TRBJ2-5	TGTGCCAGCAGCTTAGATGTTAATAGCGGGGAGTCCCAAGAGACCCAGTACTTC	CASSLDVNSGESQETQYF
once	TRBD1	TRBV4-1	TRBJ2-1	TGCGCCAGCAGCCAGACAGGGATAGAGCAGTTCTTC	CASSQTGIEQFF
-	-	TRBV21-1	TRBJ2-7	TGTGCCAGCAGCAGACAAAGGACAGGTTTGTGCGAGCAGTACTTC	CASSRQRTGLCEQYF
-	TRBD2	TRBV2	TRBJ2-1	TGTGCCAGCAGTGAAGATGGGGGGGGTAATGAGCAGTTCTTC	CASSEDGGGNEQFF
-	-	TRBV5-4	TRBJ1-6	TGTGCCAGCAGCTTGTCAGGGCGAAGAGATTCACCCCTCCACTTT	CASSLSGRRDSPLHF
-	-	TRBV2	TRBJ1-5	TGTGCCAGCAGAACGACAGGTGGAGGTTATCGCAATCAGCCCCAGCATTTT	CASRTTGGGYRNQPQHF
once	-	TRBV9	TRBJ2-2	TGTGCCAGCAGCATTTTACAAACCGGGGAGCTGTTTTTT	CASSILQTGELFF
-	-	TRBV5-4	TRBJ2-3	TGTGCCAGCAGCAAAAGCACGACAGATACGCAGTATTTT	CASSKSTTDTQYF
-	-	TRBV7-2	TRBJ2-7	TGTGCCAGCAGCCGCCCGGGACAACGGGGCGAGCAGTACTTC	CASSRPGQRGEQYF
-	TRBD2	TRBV23-1	TRBJ2-5	TGCGCCAGCAGTCAAGAATTGGGGGAGGGGGAGACCCAGTACTTC	CASSQELGEGETQYF
-	TRBD1	TRBV12-5	TRBJ2-3	TGTGCTAGTGCCCTGTCCGGGACAGGATTCCATACGCAGTATTTT	CASALSGTGFHTQYF
-	TRBD1	TRBV2	TRBJ1-5	TGTGCCAGCAGTATGACAGGGGGCCGAAATCAGCCCCAGCATTTT	CASSMTGGRNQPQHF
-	TRBD2	TRBV10-1	TRBJ2-2	TGCGCCAGCAGTGAACTAGCGACCGGGGAGCTGTTTTTT	CASSELATGELFF
few	-	TRBV10-3	TRBJ1-2	TGTGCCATCAGTGAGGGAGAAGGGGCCCCCCTTGGCTACACCTTC	CAISEGEGAPLGYTF
few	-	TRBV6-5	TRBJ1-2	TGTGCCAGCAGTTACTCGATTGGGAGGAACTATGGCTACACCTTC	CASSYSIGRNYGYTF
-	TRBD2	TRBV6-5	TRBJ2-1	TGTGCCAGCAGTCCGACTAGCGGGAGTCGTAGGTTCTTC	CASSPTSGSRRFF
few	-	TRBV30	TRBJ1-6	TGTGCCTGGATGAAGGCAGGGCCCTCCTATTATAATTCACCCCTCCACTTT	CAWMKAGPSYYNSPLHF
-	-	TRBV2	TRBJ1-1	TGTGCCAGCAGTGATTGGGGGGGGTTGAACACTGAAGCTTTCTTT	CASSDWGGLNTEAFF
-	TRBD2	TRBV28	TRBJ2-1	TGTGCCAGCAGTCGTAGCGGGGGGCGATACAATGAGCAGTTCTTC	CASSRSGGRYNEQFF
-	TRBD1	TRBV27	TRBJ1-1	TGTGCCAGCAGTTTAGGACAGGGGAACACTGAAGCTTTCTTT	CASSLGQGNTEAFF
-	TRBD2	TRBV9	TRBJ2-1	TGTGCCAGCAGCGTAGCCCCTAGCGGGAGGAAGACTGAGCAGTTCTTC	CASSVAPSGRKTEQFF
-	TRBD2	TRBV7-9	TRBJ2-2	TGTGCCAGCCACGGTAGCGGGAGGGTCACCGGGGAGCTGTTTTTT	CASHGSGRVTGELFF
-	TRBD1	TRBV7-9	TRBJ2-7	TGTGCCAGCAGCTCACGGGACAGGGGACACGAGCAGTACTTC	CASSSRDRGHEQYF
-	TRBD2	TRBV30	TRBJ2-5	TGTGCCTGGGGGGCTCTAGCGGGTAAAGAGACCCAGTACTTC	CAWGALAGKETQYF
once	TRBD1	TRBV5-5	TRBJ2-7	TGTGCCAGCAGCTTATGGGACAGGGAAGGCGAGCAGTACTTC	CASSLWDREGEQYF
-	-	TRBV2	TRBJ1-6	TGTGCCAGCAGTCTTCGGGATAGAAATTCACCCCTCCACTTT	CASSLRDRNSPLHF
-	-	TRBV4-1	TRBJ2-6	TGCGCCAGCAGCCAAGGTTGGGGGGTACCTGGGGCCAACGTCCTGACTTTC	CASSQGWGVPGANVLTF
once	TRBD1	TRBV25-1	TRBJ1-2	TGTGCCAGCAGTGAAGCGGCAGGGGGCTTCTATGGCTACACCTTC	CASSEAAGGFYGYTF
-	-	TRBV10-2	TRBJ2-7	TGCGCCAGCAGTGAGTCGAGCGAGCAGTACTTC	CASSESSEQYF
few	-	TRBV19	TRBJ2-1	TGTGCCAGTAGTATCACGCCCATAGGGTTGGGGGCTGAGCAGTTCTTC	CASSITPIGLGAEQFF
few	TRBD1	TRBV29-1	TRBJ2-3	TGCAGCGTACTAAGACAGGGGGCGCGCACAGATACGCAGTATTTT	CSVLRQGARTDTQYF
-	TRBD1	TRBV5-4	TRBJ1-6	TGTGCCAGCAGTAGGGACAGGGGTAATTCACCCCTCCACTTT	CASSRDRGNSPLHF
-	TRBD1	TRBV27	TRBJ2-3	TGTGCCAGCAGTTCTCCCGGGACAGCCCTTACCACAGATACGCAGTATTTT	CASSSPGTALTTDTQYF
-	TRBD1	TRBV5-4	TRBJ1-6	TGTGCCAGCAGCAACCCGACAGGGGGCTGGAATTCACCCCTCCACTTT	CASSNPTGGWNSPLHF
few	-	TRBV30	TRBJ2-1	TGTGCCTGGAGGGCAGGTAGCGGCTACAATGAGCAGTTCTTC	CAWRAGSGYNEQFF
-	-	TRBV19	TRBJ2-2	TGTGCCAGTACCGAGAACTGGCAATTGAGGGCCGGGGAGCTGTTTTTT	CASTENWQLRAGELFF
-	TRBD2	TRBV2	TRBJ2-1	TGTGCCAGCAGTGGGGGAGCGGGAGGGCCATCTTACAATGAGCAGTTCTTC	CASSGGAGGPSYNEQFF
-	-	TRBV13	TRBJ2-5	TGTGCCAGCAGCTTAGGCAGCCAAGAGACCCAGTACTTC	CASSLGSQETQYF
-	-	TRBV7-3	TRBJ2-3	TGTGCCAGCAGCAGGGGTCTCGATACGCAGTATTTT	CASSRGLDTQYF
-	TRBD2	TRBV7-8	TRBJ2-3	TGTGCCAGCAGCGGGGAGGGAGGGACTTTAGATACGCAGTATTTT	CASSGEGGTLDTQYF
-	-	TRBV4-2	TRBJ1-4	TGTGCCAGCAGCCAAGATCCTCGGGGGTTGGGTTCGGGTGAAAAACTGTTTTTT	CASSQDPRGLGSGEKLFF
-	TRBD2	TRBV5-1	TRBJ2-7	TGCGCCAGCAGCATACGGACTAGCGGTACCTACGAGCAGTACTTC	CASSIRTSGTYEQYF
-	TRBD1	TRBV19	TRBJ1-2	TGTGCCAGTAGTATTGGACAGGGCATGGGCTACACCTTC	CASSIGQGMGYTF
-	TRBD2	TRBV5-8	TRBJ2-1	TGTGCCAGCAGCTTGGATCGGGAGCGGGAGAGCTCCTACAATGAGCAGTTCTTC	CASSLDRERESSYNEQFF
-	TRBD1	TRBV29-1	TRBJ1-2	TGCAGCGTTGTAGGGACAGGGGAGGGAGTTGGCTACACCTTC	CSVVGTGEGVGYTF